The sequence of this TCR beta chain was determined in a study of blood T cell repertoires in COVID-19. At the level of the study: PBMCs, B-cell-depleted T cells, or T cells were the source of the cDNA or gDNA that made up the material.

The V segment lost 2 bases and the J segment 6 bases; nucleotides outside the gene matches: 7. This CDR3 contains 15 residues. Germline assignment: CDR1 KGHSH and CDR2 LQKENI. The protocol was immunoSEQ multiplex PCR, while the TCRdb copy is restricted to in-frame clones and leaves out a portion. Of 120,000 to 150,000 clones detected, about 90% appear once; the ten largest clones hold 2.3%. The source material was peripheral blood. The gene calls are TRBV18 and TRBJ1-1; 9 positions match TRBD1. This TCR came from a human donor in a cohort sampled during active COVID-19. DNA of the CDR3: TGTGCCAGCTCACCAAAGGGGACAGGGTCGGCTGAAGCTTTCTTT. Its translation is CASSPKGTGSAEAFF.